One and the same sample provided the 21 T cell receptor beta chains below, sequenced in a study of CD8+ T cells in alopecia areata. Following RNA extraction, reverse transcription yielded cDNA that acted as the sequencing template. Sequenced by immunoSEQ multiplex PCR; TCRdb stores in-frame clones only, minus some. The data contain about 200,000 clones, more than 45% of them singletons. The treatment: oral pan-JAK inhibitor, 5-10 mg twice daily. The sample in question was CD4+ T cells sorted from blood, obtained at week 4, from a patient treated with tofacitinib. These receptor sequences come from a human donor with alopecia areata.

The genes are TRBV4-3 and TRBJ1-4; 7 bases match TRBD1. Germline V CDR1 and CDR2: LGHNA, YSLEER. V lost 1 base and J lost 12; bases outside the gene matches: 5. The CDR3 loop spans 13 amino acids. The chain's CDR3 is CASSQVPGTELFF. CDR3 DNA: TGCGCCAGCAGCCAAGTCCCGGGGACAGAACTGTTTTTT.

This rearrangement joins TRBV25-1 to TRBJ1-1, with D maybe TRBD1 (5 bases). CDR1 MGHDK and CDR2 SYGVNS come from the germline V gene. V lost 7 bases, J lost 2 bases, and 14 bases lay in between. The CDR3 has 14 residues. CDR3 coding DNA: TGTGCCAGCACCTGGGGCAACTTAAACACTGAAGCTTTCTTT. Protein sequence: CASTWGNLNTEAFF.

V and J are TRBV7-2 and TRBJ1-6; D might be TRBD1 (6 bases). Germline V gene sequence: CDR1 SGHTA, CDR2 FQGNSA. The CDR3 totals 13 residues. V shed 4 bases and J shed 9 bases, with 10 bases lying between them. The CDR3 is CASSSRQASPLHF. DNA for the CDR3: TGTGCCAGCAGCTCCCGACAGGCTTCACCCCTCCACTTT.

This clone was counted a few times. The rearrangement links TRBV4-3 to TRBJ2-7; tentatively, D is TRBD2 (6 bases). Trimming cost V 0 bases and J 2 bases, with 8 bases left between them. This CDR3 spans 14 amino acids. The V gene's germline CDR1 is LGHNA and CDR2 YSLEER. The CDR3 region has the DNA TGCGCCAGCAGCCAAGATGCGGGGCCCTACGAGCAGTACTTC. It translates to CASSQDAGPYEQYF.

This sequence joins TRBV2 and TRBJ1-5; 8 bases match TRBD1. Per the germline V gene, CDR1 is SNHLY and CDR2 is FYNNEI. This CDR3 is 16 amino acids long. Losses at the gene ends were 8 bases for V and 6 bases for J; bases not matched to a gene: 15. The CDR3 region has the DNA TGTGCCAGCCAAGGGGGAGCAGGGGGCGCTGGTCAGCCCCAGCATTTT. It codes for CASQGGAGGAGQPQHF.

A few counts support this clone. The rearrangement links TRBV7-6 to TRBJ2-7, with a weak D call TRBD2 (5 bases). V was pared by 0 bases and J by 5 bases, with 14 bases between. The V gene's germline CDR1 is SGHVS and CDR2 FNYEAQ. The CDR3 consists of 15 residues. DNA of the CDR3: TGTGCCAGCAGCTTAGCGGGAGACTATATTCACGAGCAGTACTTC. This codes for CASSLAGDYIHEQYF.

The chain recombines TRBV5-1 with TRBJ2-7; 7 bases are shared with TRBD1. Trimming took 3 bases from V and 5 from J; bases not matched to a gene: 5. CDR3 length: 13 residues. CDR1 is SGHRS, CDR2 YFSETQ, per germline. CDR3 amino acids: CASSSQGKHEQYF. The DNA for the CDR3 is TGCGCCAGCAGCTCACAGGGGAAACACGAGCAGTACTTC.

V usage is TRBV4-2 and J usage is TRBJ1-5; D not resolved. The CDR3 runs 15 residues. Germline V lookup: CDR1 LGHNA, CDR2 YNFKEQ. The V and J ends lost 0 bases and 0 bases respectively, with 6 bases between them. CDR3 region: CASSQEAGSNQPQHF. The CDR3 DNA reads TGTGCCAGCAGCCAAGAAGCAGGTAGCAATCAGCCCCAGCATTTT.

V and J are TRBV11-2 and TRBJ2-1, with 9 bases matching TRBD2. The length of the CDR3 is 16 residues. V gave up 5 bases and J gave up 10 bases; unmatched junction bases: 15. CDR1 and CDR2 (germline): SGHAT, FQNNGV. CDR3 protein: CASSPRPSGGLSEQFF. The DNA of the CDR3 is TGTGCCAGCAGCCCTCGCCCCAGCGGGGGGTTGTCAGAGCAGTTCTTC.

This chain's CDR3 is CASSRTPWFYEQYF. Written as DNA, the CDR3 is TGTGCCAGCAGTCGAACCCCATGGTTCTACGAGCAGTACTTC. The chain links TRBV6-1 to TRBJ2-7, with no clear D. The V gene lost 5 bases and the J gene lost 3 bases, with 14 bases spanning the gap. The CDR3 is 14 residues long. CDR1 MNHNS and CDR2 SASEGT come from the germline V gene.

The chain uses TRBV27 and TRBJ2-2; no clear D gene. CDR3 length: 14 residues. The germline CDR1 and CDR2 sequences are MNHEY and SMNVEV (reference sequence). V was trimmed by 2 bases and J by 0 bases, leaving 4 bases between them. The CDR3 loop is CASSLRPNTGELFF. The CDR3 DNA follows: TGTGCCAGCAGTTTAAGGCCGAACACCGGGGAGCTGTTTTTT.

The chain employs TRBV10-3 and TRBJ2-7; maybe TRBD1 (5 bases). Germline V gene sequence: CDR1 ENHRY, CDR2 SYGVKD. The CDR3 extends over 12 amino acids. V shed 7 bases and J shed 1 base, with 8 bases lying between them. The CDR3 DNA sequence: TGTGCCATCACGGACACGTCCTACGAGCAGTACTTC. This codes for CAITDTSYEQYF.

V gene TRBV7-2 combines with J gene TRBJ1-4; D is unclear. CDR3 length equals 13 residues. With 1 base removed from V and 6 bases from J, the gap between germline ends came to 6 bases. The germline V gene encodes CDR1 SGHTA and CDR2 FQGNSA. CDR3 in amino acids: CASSLGADEKLFF. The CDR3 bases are TGTGCCAGCAGCTTAGGAGCGGATGAAAAACTGTTTTTT. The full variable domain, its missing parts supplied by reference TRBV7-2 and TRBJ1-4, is GAGVSQSPSNKVTEKGKDVELRCDPISGHTALYWYRQSLGQGLEFLIYFQGNSAPDKSGLPSDRFSAERTGGSVSTLTIQRTQQEDSAVYLCASSLGADEKLFFGSGTQLSVL.

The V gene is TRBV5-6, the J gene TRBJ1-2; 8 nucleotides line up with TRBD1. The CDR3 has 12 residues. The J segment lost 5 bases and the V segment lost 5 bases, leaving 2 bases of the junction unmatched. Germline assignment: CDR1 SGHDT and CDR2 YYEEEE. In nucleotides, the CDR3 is TGTGCCAGCAGGACAGGGGAGTATGGCTACACCTTC. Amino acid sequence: CASRTGEYGYTF.

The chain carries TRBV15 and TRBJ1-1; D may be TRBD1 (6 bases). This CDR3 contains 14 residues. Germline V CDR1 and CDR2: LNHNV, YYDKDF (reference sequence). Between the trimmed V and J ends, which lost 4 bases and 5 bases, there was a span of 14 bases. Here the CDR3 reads CATSTRTDRTEAFF. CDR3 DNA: TGTGCCACCAGCACAAGGACAGACAGGACTGAAGCTTTCTTT.

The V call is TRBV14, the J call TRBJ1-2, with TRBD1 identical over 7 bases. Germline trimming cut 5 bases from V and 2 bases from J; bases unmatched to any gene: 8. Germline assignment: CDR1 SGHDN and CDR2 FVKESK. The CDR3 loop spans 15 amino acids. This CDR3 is CASSAWDRANYGYTF. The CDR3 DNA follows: TGTGCCAGCAGCGCCTGGGACAGAGCGAACTATGGCTACACCTTC.

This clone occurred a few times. CDR3 amino acids: CASSLNSQDYTGELFF. The CDR3 nucleotides are TGTGCCAGCAGCTTAAACAGCCAAGACTACACCGGGGAGCTGTTTTTT. The chain uses TRBV7-2 and TRBJ2-2; D unclear. CDR1 SGHTA and CDR2 FQGNSA come from the germline V gene. V lost 2 bases and J lost 3, with 13 bases in between. The CDR3 runs to 16 residues.

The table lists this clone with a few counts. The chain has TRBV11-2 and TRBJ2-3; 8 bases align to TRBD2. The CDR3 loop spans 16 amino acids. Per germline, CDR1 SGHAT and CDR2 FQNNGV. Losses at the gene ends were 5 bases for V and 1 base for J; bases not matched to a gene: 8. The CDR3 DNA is TGTGCCAGCAGCCGGCCCAGCGGGGGCCGCACAGATACGCAGTATTTT. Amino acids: CASSRPSGGRTDTQYF.

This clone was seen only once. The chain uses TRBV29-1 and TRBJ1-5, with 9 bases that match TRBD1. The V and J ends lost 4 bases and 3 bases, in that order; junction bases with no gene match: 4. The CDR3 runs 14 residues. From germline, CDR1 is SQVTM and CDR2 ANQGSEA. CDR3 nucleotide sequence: TGCAGCGTTGGACAGGGGGTTAACAATCAGCCCCAGCATTTT. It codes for CSVGQGVNNQPQHF.

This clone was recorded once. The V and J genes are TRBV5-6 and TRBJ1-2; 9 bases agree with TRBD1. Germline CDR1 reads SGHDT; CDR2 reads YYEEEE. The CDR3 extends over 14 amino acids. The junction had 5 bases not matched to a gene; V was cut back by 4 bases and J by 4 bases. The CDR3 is CASSQGTGSYGYTF. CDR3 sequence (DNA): TGTGCCAGCAGCCAAGGGACAGGGTCCTATGGCTACACCTTC. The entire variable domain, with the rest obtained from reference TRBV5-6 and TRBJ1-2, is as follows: DAGVTQSPTHLIKTRGQQVTLRCSPKSGHDTVSWYQQALGQGPQFIFQYYEEEERQRGNFPDRFSGHQFPNYSSELNVNALLLGDSALYLCASSQGTGSYGYTFGSGTRLTVV.

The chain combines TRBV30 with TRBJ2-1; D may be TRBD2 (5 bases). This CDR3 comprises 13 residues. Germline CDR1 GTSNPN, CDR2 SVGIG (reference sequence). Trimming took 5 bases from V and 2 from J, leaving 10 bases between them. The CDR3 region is CAWGGPTYNEQFF. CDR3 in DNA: TGTGCCTGGGGAGGCCCTACCTACAATGAGCAGTTCTTC.